This is a list of T cell receptor beta chains from one sample in a study of CD8+CD57+ T cells in acquired aplastic anemia. TCRdb passed the reads through MiXCR, listing each CDR3 protein once. The data contain 150,000 to 200,000 distinct CDR3 sequences, around 52% of them singletons. The sequenced sample consisted of sorted CD4+, CD8+, or CD8+CD57+ T cells (not recorded which) from PBMCs. The receptor set was obtained from a human donor with aplastic anemia. The CDR3 runs from the conserved cysteine through the conserved F or W. Each record gives: V gene, J gene, D gene, clone size, CDR3 length, CDR3 protein, CDR3 DNA. The D gene is left open where the match is weak. Clone size is stated in some rows and not others, as once, few, many or a class when expanded.

TRBV10-3	TRBJ1-1	.	.	11	CAISGSGILLF	TGTGCCATCAGTGGTAGTGGGATACTGCTCTTT
TRBV7-3	TRBJ2-3	.	.	13	CASSALVEDTQYF	TGTGCCAGCAGCGCCTTAGTCGAAGATACGCAGTACTTT
TRBV5-1	TRBJ2-1	.	.	14	CASSLGLLSNEQFF	TGCGCCAGCAGCTTGGGACTACTATCAAATGAGCAGTTCTTC
TRBV29-1	TRBJ2-1	.	few	12	CSVRTRHNEQFF	TGCAGCGTTAGAACTAGGCATAATGAGCAGTTCTTC
TRBV3-1	TRBJ1-1	TRBD1	many	13	CASSLTTGQGAFF	TGTGCCAGCAGCCTCACTACGGGACAGGGAGCTTTCTTT
TRBV29-1	TRBJ1-1	.	.	12	CSVGTPNTEAFF	TGCAGCGTTGGAACACCGAACACTGAAGCTTTCTTT
TRBV2	TRBJ2-3	.	once	14	CASSEERGTDTQYF	TGTGCCAGCAGTGAGGAGCGGGGCACAGATACGCAGTATTTT
TRBV10-1	TRBJ2-3	.	.	17	CASSESVSTVYTDTQYF	TGCGCCAGCAGTGAGTCCGTATCGACAGTTTACACAGATACGCAGTATTTT
TRBV11-2	TRBJ2-3	TRBD2	many	19	CASSVETSGLESSTDTQYF	TGTGCCAGCAGCGTAGAGACTAGCGGCCTAGAATCTAGCACAGATACGCAGTATTTT
TRBV6-1	TRBJ1-5	.	many	16	CASSDWVYGGNQPQHF	TGTGCCAGCAGTGACTGGGTTTACGGGGGCAATCAGCCCCAGCATTTT